A few counts support the clone carrying this T cell receptor beta chain. Its specificity is not known. The data belong to a study of CD8 T cells in ankylosing spondylitis. In making TCR beta libraries, quantitative 5'-RACE with molecular barcodes was used. TCRdb used MiXCR to reprocess the 5' RACE reads, holding one entry per CDR3 protein. The table shows tens of thousands of distinct CDR3 sequences, with under 30% occurring only once. V lost 8 bases and J lost 7, with 18 bases in between. This CDR3 has 13 amino acids. Germline V lookup: CDR1 MNHNS, CDR2 SASEGT. Study findings and constraints: Within ankylosing spondylitis blood, a TCR beta motif made up of eight or nine highly homologous variants appeared to be characteristic. Significant enrichment of disease-linked clones was reported in matched ankylosing spondylitis synovial fluid. Earlier authors reported some of these motif variants in reactive arthritis synovial fluid and blood.

The sequence derives from a male donor with ankylosing spondylitis or in good health (not recorded which). V gene TRBV6-1 combines with J gene TRBJ2-7; no clear D. The sample taken for sequencing was blood, either unsorted or a sorted T cell fraction (not recorded which). The CDR3 DNA sequence: TGTGCCAGCGTGTATGACCGCCCCAGAGAGCAGTACTTC. Translation: CASVYDRPREQYF.